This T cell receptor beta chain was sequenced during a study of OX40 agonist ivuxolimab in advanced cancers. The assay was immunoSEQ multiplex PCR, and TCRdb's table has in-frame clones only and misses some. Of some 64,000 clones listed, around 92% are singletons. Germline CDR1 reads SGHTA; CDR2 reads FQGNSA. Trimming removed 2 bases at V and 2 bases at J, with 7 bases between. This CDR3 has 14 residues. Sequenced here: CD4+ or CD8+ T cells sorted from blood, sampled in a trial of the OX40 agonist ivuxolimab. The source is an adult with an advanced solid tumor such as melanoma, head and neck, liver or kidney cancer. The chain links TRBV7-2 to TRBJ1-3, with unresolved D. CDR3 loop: CASSLTGAGNTIYF. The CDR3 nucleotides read TGTGCCAGCAGCTTAACGGGAGCTGGAAACACCATATATTTT. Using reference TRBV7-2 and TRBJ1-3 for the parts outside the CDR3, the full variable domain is GAGVSQSPSNKVTEKGKDVELRCDPISGHTALYWYRQSLGQGLEFLIYFQGNSAPDKSGLPSDRFSAERTGGSVSTLTIQRTQQEDSAVYLCASSLTGAGNTIYFGEGSWLTVV.